This is a list of T cell receptor beta chains from one sample in a study of cytotoxic CD8 clonotypes in ibrutinib-treated CLL. TCRdb's table, derived via immunoSEQ multiplex PCR, lists solely in-frame clones and lacks some. Among approximately 60,000 clones listed, roughly 50% were seen once. This material consisted of PBMCs, taken after 24 months of ibrutinib treatment. The receptors shown here come from a human donor with chronic lymphocytic leukemia. Each CDR3 is given with its conserved first and last residue. A D gene is named only where the DNA matches it firmly. Size values are once, few and many counts, or a class for expanded clones, and some rows have none.

>TRBV19|.|TRBD2|TRBJ2-5
CASSIRRTSGRAETQYF
TGTGCCAGTAGTATCCGGCGGACTAGCGGGAGGGCCGAGACCCAGTACTTC
>TRBV29-1|.|.|TRBJ2-7
CSVESGSEQYF
TGCAGCGTTGAGTCAGGCTCCGAGCAGTACTTC
>TRBV14|once|.|TRBJ1-2
CASSRNQVPGIYGYTF
TGTGCCAGCAGTAGAAACCAAGTCCCGGGGATCTATGGCTACACCTTC
>TRBV27|.|TRBD2|TRBJ2-3
CASSSPFSGRGLAQYF
TGTGCCAGCAGTTCCCCCTTTAGCGGGCGGGGACTGGCGCAGTATTTT
>TRBV27|.|.|TRBJ2-1
CASRGWGPSNEQFF
TGTGCCAGCAGGGGCTGGGGGCCATCCAATGAGCAGTTCTTC
>TRBV10-3|few|.|TRBJ1-5
CATSRESNQPQHF
TGTGCCACAAGTAGGGAGAGCAATCAGCCCCAGCATTTT
>TRBV27|.|TRBD2|TRBJ2-1
CASRDYTYNEQFF
TGTGCCAGCCGGGACTACACCTACAATGAGCAGTTCTTC
>TRBV4-1|.|.|TRBJ1-3
CASSQDPGNTIYF
TGCGCCAGCAGCCAAGATCCTGGAAACACCATATATTTT
>TRBV7-2|.|.|TRBJ2-2
CASSKSDPGGELFF
TGTGCCAGCAGCAAATCGGACCCAGGCGGGGAGCTGTTTTTT
>TRBV18|.|.|TRBJ1-1
CASSHEGGDTEAFF
TGTGCCAGCTCACACGAGGGGGGGGACACTGAAGCTTTCTTT
>TRBV7-9|.|TRBD2|TRBJ2-1
CASSFGGRRGGNEQFF
TGTGCCAGCAGCTTCGGCGGGAGACGAGGAGGCAATGAGCAGTTCTTC
>TRBV5-1|.|.|TRBJ1-4
CASSPKAGSREKLFF
TGCGCCAGCAGCCCTAAAGCAGGATCGAGGGAAAAACTGTTTTTT
>TRBV6-5|.|TRBD1|TRBJ1-1
CASAPGQGGNWRAFF
TGTGCCAGCGCTCCAGGACAGGGGGGGAACTGGAGAGCTTTCTTT
>TRBV19|.|.|TRBJ1-2
CASTLGAATNYGYTF
TGTGCCAGTACTCTCGGGGCGGCAACTAACTATGGCTACACCTTC
>TRBV28|.|.|TRBJ2-7
CASSLFLYGQYF
TGTGCCAGCAGTTTATTCCTATACGGGCAGTACTTC
>TRBV19|.|.|TRBJ2-6
CASSISGRGTGANVLTF
TGTGCCAGTAGTATAAGTGGGAGAGGAACTGGGGCCAACGTCCTGACTTTC
>TRBV28|many|.|TRBJ1-2
CASKRQPYGYTF
TGTGCCAGCAAGAGGCAGCCCTATGGCTACACCTTC
>TRBV13|.|TRBD1|TRBJ2-1
CASSGTGQGANEQFF
TGTGCCAGCAGTGGGACGGGACAGGGGGCGAATGAGCAGTTCTTC
>TRBV5-1|.|.|TRBJ1-2
CASSLSGWVGYTF
TGCGCCAGCAGCTTGTCGGGGTGGGTTGGCTACACCTTC
>TRBV4-3|.|.|TRBJ1-6
CASSQVGSPLHF
TGCGCCAGCAGCCAGGTTGGGTCACCCCTCCACTTT
>TRBV7-8|.|.|TRBJ2-4
CASEEGSRAKNIQYF
TGTGCCAGCGAGGAGGGGAGTAGGGCCAAAAACATTCAGTACTTC
>TRBV5-6|few|TRBD1|TRBJ1-1
CASSLGQGAEAFF
TGTGCCAGCAGCTTGGGACAGGGGGCTGAAGCTTTCTTT
>TRBV6-5|.|TRBD1|TRBJ2-7
CASSPLGGQAYEQYF
TGTGCCAGCAGCCCCCTCGGGGGACAGGCGTACGAGCAGTACTTC
>TRBV5-1|many|TRBD1|TRBJ2-7
CASRDRFYEQYF
TGCGCCAGCAGGGACAGGTTCTACGAGCAGTACTTC
>TRBV6-6|few|TRBD2|TRBJ2-2
CASSYTSGRVGELFF
TGTGCCAGCAGTTATACCAGCGGGAGGGTCGGGGAGCTGTTTTTT
>TRBV2|.|.|TRBJ1-1
CASSSGPNTEAFF
TGTGCCAGCAGTAGTGGACCGAACACTGAAGCTTTCTTT
>TRBV5-4|.|.|TRBJ2-1
CASSFGLSNEQFF
TGTGCCAGCAGCTTCGGACTATCTAATGAGCAGTTCTTC
>TRBV9|.|TRBD2|TRBJ2-1
CASSVEAGGGNEQFF
TGTGCCAGCAGCGTAGAGGCGGGGGGAGGCAATGAGCAGTTCTTC
>TRBV25-1|.|.|TRBJ2-1
CASSESGFSYNEQFF
TGTGCCAGCAGTGAAAGCGGGTTCTCCTACAATGAGCAGTTCTTC
>TRBV7-6|few|.|TRBJ2-1
CASSIQGFWNEQFF
TGTGCCAGCAGCATTCAGGGATTTTGGAATGAGCAGTTCTTC
>TRBV15|once|TRBD2|TRBJ2-7
CATSRDRGVGEQYF
TGTGCCACCAGCAGAGATCGGGGGGTCGGCGAGCAGTACTTC
>TRBV29-1|few|.|TRBJ2-3
CSVPGARASTDTQYF
TGCAGCGTCCCTGGGGCTCGTGCTAGCACAGATACGCAGTATTTT